A single sample gave rise to the 23 T cell receptor beta chains below, sequenced in a study of blood T cell repertoires in COVID-19. Generated by immunoSEQ multiplex PCR, the TCRdb table keeps only in-frame clones and is missing some. The sample records about 50,000 clones, over 80% being singletons. Sequenced sample: peripheral blood. The receptor set was obtained from a human donor in a cohort sampled during active COVID-19.

The chain recombines TRBV6-2 or TRBV6-3 with TRBJ2-1, with 9 bases fitting TRBD2. J gave up 10 bases and V 2 bases, and 9 bases lay outside the gene matches. Germline V gives CDR1 MNHEY, CDR2 SVGEGT. The CDR3 is made up of 15 amino acids. The CDR3 bases are TGTGCCAGCAGTTACGTTGATAGCGGGAGTTACGAGCAGTTCTTC. Amino acid sequence: CASSYVDSGSYEQFF.

This clone was seen only once. The rearrangement links TRBV5-5 to TRBJ2-7; a weak D match, TRBD1 (6 bases). Germline V gives CDR1 SGHKS, CDR2 YYEKEE (reference sequence). CDR3 length equals 15 residues. V lost 4 bases, J lost 6 bases, and 20 bases lay in between. CDR3 protein: CASSQPWLGGLEQYF. The CDR3 DNA reads as TGTGCCAGCAGCCAGCCGTGGTTAGGGGGTCTCGAGCAGTACTTC.

The chain uses TRBV2 and TRBJ2-5; D is uncertain. The CDR3 spans 12 residues. Trimming removed 7 bases at V and 2 bases at J, with 8 bases between. Germline loops: CDR1 SNHLY, CDR2 FYNNEI. The CDR3 DNA reads TGTGCCAGCATTGGGCAGCAAGAGACCCAGTACTTC. This sequence encodes CASIGQQETQYF. Combining the CDR3 with reference TRBV2 and TRBJ2-5 gives the whole variable domain EPEVTQTPSHQVTQMGQEVILRCVPISNHLYFYWYRQILGQKVEFLVSFYNNEISEKSEIFDDQFSVERPDGSNFTLKIRSTKLEDSAMYFCASIGQQETQYFGPGTRLLVL.

This chain uses TRBV18 with TRBJ2-7, with no clear D. From germline, CDR1 is KGHSH and CDR2 LQKENI. Deletions cut 5 bases from V and 2 bases from J, with 4 bases between. CDR3 length: 11 amino acids. The DNA of the CDR3 is TGTGCCAGCTCAGGCCCCTACGAGCAGTACTTC. Its protein is CASSGPYEQYF.

The V and J genes are TRBV6-1 and TRBJ2-7; 8 nucleotides line up with TRBD2. Germline CDR1 is MNHNS and CDR2 is SASEGT. The CDR3 loop spans 15 amino acids. Trimming took 3 bases from V and 0 from J; bases not matched to a gene: 4. CDR3 in amino acids: CASSDVAGSSYEQYF. The DNA of the CDR3 is TGTGCCAGCAGTGACGTAGCGGGGAGCTCCTACGAGCAGTACTTC.

The V call is TRBV2, the J call TRBJ1-4, with no clear D. V was cut by 6 bases and J by 0 bases, with 8 bases left in between. This CDR3 contains 14 residues. CDR1 is SNHLY and CDR2 is FYNNEI in the germline V gene. The CDR3 nucleotides read TGTGCCAGCAGAACCCTACCAACTAATGAAAAACTGTTTTTT. It is translated as CASRTLPTNEKLFF.

The DNA of the CDR3 is TGCGCCAGCAGCGCACGAGGGGGGGGACCCGTCTACCAGTACTTC. Translating gives CASSARGGGPVYQYF. V and J are TRBV5-1 and TRBJ2-5; a possible D gene is TRBD2 (7 bases). Germline CDR1 and CDR2: SGHRS and YFSETQ. This CDR3 is built from 15 residues. Between the trimmed V and J ends, which lost 4 bases and 10 bases, there was a span of 23 bases.

V usage is TRBV2 and J usage is TRBJ1-6; no clear D gene. Germline V gene data show CDR1 as SNHLY and CDR2 as FYNNEI. The germline V and J ends were trimmed by 5 bases and 7 bases, with 12 bases remaining between them. The CDR3 sequence is 14 residues long. The CDR3 here is CASSWTVSNSPLHF. For the CDR3, the DNA is TGTGCCAGCAGTTGGACTGTTAGCAATTCACCCCTCCACTTT.

The V call is TRBV20-1, the J call TRBJ2-7; TRBD2 might be the D (5 bases). The V gene lost 3 bases and the J gene lost 6 bases, with 12 bases spanning the gap. Per the germline V gene, CDR1 is DFQATT and CDR2 is SNEGSKA (reference sequence). CDR3 length: 12 residues. The chain's CDR3 is CSASSRAGEQYF. In DNA, the CDR3 is TGCAGTGCTAGTTCTAGGGCGGGCGAGCAGTACTTC.

The V and J genes are TRBV27 and TRBJ2-3, with TRBD2 identical over 12 bases. This CDR3 region has 16 residues. V was pared by 5 bases and J by 3 bases, with 6 bases of the junction left unmatched. Germline V gene sequence: CDR1 MNHEY, CDR2 SMNVEV (reference sequence). The CDR3 here is CASSTRLAGGTDTQYF. Here the CDR3 DNA reads TGTGCCAGCAGTACTCGCCTAGCGGGGGGGACAGATACGCAGTATTTT.

The rearrangement joins TRBV11-3 to TRBJ1-1; D is unresolved. CDR1 and CDR2 (germline): SGHNT, YENEEA. CDR3 length: 13 residues. V gave up 5 bases and J gave up 1 base, with 8 bases separating them. CDR3 protein: CASSPNRNTEAFF. As DNA, the CDR3 is TGTGCCAGCAGCCCCAACAGGAACACTGAAGCTTTCTTT. Complete variable domain (other parts from reference TRBV11-3 and TRBJ1-1): EAGVVQSPRYKIIEKKQPVAFWCNPISGHNTLYWYLQNLGQGPELLIRYENEEAVDDSQLPKDRFSAERLKGVDSTLKIQPAELGDSAVYLCASSPNRNTEAFFGQGTRLTVV.

The chain is built from TRBV5-1 and TRBJ2-4; weak D call: TRBD2 (5 bases). The length of the CDR3 is 11 residues. Germline V gene sequence: CDR1 SGHRS, CDR2 YFSETQ. V lost 0 bases and J 10 bases, leaving 5 bases between the germline ends. The DNA of the CDR3 is TGCGCCAGCAGCTTGGGAGGGATTCAGTACTTC. Amino acid sequence: CASSLGGIQYF.

For this clone: A junction boundary mismatches the germline segment, possibly from a read error. This chain connects TRBV10-3 to TRBJ2-3, with TRBD1 identical over 8 bases. The CDR3 extends over 15 amino acids. Germline loops: CDR1 ENHRY, CDR2 SYGVKD. The CDR3: CAITEGQDRTDTQYF. The CDR3, as DNA: TGTGCCATCACTGAGGGACAGGACCGCACAGATACGCAGTATTTT.

This clone came up once. The chain joins TRBV15 to TRBJ2-6; no clear D gene. The V end lost 0 bases, the J end lost 0 bases, and 6 bases lay between the germline ends. The germline V gene encodes CDR1 LNHNV and CDR2 YYDKDF (reference sequence). The CDR3 consists of 16 residues. The chain's CDR3 is CATSREQYSGANVLTF. In DNA, the CDR3 is TGTGCCACCAGCAGAGAACAGTACTCTGGGGCCAACGTCCTGACTTTC.

The chain is built from TRBV6-5 and TRBJ1-1, with unresolved D. The length of the CDR3 is 11 residues. Trimming took off 8 bases at V and 11 bases at J, with 15 bases between the two ends. From germline, CDR1 is MNHEY and CDR2 SVGAGI. For the CDR3, the DNA is TGTGCCAGCGGAGGCCCCGGGGAGGCTTTCTTT. Its translation: CASGGPGEAFF.

This sequence joins TRBV28 and TRBJ2-7; D ambiguous. The CDR3 covers 11 residues. Germline V gene sequence: CDR1 MDHEN, CDR2 SYDVKM. V gave up 3 bases and J gave up 2 bases, with 2 bases separating them. The DNA for the CDR3 is TGTGCCAGCAGTTTCGCCTACGAGCAGTACTTC. Its protein is CASSFAYEQYF.

The chain links TRBV7-9 to TRBJ1-1; perhaps TRBD1 as D (5 bases). Germline V lookup: CDR1 SEHNR, CDR2 FQNEAQ (reference sequence). The CDR3 contains 15 residues. V lost 0 bases to trimming and J lost 1 base, with 9 bases between them. This chain's CDR3 is CASSLASGQNTEAFF. CDR3 bases: TGTGCCAGCAGCTTAGCATCAGGACAGAACACTGAAGCTTTCTTT. Full variable domain (missing parts from reference TRBV7-9 and TRBJ1-1): DTGVSQNPRHKITKRGQNVTFRCDPISEHNRLYWYRQTLGQGPEFLTYFQNEAQLEKSRLLSDRFSAERPKGSFSTLEIQRTEQGDSAMYLCASSLASGQNTEAFFGQGTRLTVV.

The chain combines TRBV5-1 with TRBJ2-1; 7 bases are a match to TRBD2. The CDR3 is made up of 16 amino acids. Germline trimming cut 0 bases from V and 9 bases from J; bases unmatched to any gene: 12. Per the germline V gene, CDR1 is SGHRS and CDR2 is YFSETQ. The CDR3 protein is CASSLAPGLDSAEQFF. CDR3 coding DNA: TGCGCCAGCAGCTTGGCCCCTGGACTAGATTCGGCTGAGCAGTTCTTC.

The chain links TRBV5-4 to TRBJ2-7, with 7 bases identical to TRBD2. This CDR3 has 15 residues. Germline V CDR1 and CDR2: SGHNT, YYREEE (reference sequence). The V gene end was trimmed by 4 bases and the J gene end by 1 base; junction bases not matched to a gene: 8. This chain's CDR3 is CASSPGGGRSYEQYF. CDR3 nucleotides: TGTGCCAGCAGCCCCGGAGGCGGGAGATCCTACGAGCAGTACTTC.

The V gene is TRBV7-3, the J gene TRBJ1-1, with D uncertain. V lost 2 bases and J lost 1, with 11 bases in between. The CDR3 spans 15 residues. Germline values: CDR1 SGHTA, CDR2 FQGTGA. CDR3 residues: CASSLLPGSNTEAFF. The CDR3 DNA follows: TGTGCCAGCAGCTTACTCCCGGGATCGAACACTGAAGCTTTCTTT.

The CDR3 loop reads CASSQSRDISYEQYF. In nucleotides, the CDR3 is TGCGCCAGCAGCCAATCCCGGGACATCTCCTACGAGCAGTACTTC. This rearrangement joins TRBV4-1 to TRBJ2-7; TRBD1 is a possible D gene (6 bases). Germline lookup yields CDR1 MGHRA and CDR2 YSYEKL. With 2 bases removed from V and 0 bases from J, the gap between germline ends came to 11 bases. The CDR3 sequence is 15 residues long.

The chain links TRBV5-5 to TRBJ2-1; 13 positions agree with TRBD2. This CDR3 comprises 19 residues. V dropped 4 bases and J dropped 9; count of bases not matched to a gene: 19. CDR1 is SGHKS, CDR2 YYEKEE, per germline (reference sequence). Written as DNA, the CDR3 is TGTGCCAGCAGCGACGAACTAGCGGGAGGGGTGGTGGGTGATAGTGAGCAGTTCTTC. Amino acid sequence: CASSDELAGGVVGDSEQFF.

By share, this clone counts as medium-sized. The V call is TRBV27, the J call TRBJ2-7, with 11 positions matching TRBD1. The CDR3 length is 14 residues. Germline values: CDR1 MNHEY, CDR2 SMNVEV (reference sequence). The J segment lost 7 bases and the V segment lost 4 bases, leaving 6 bases of the junction unmatched. The CDR3, as DNA: TGTGCCAGCAGTTGGGGACAGGGGGTGGGGGAGCAGTACTTC. It translates to CASSWGQGVGEQYF.